The present T cell receptor (beta chain) was sequenced within a study of blood T cell repertoires in COVID-19. Study-level information: Samples came from the United States, Italy and Spain, spanning acute and convalescent COVID-19. T cells, B-cell-depleted T cells, or PBMCs supplied cDNA or gDNA.

Germline CDR1 MGHRA, CDR2 YSYEKL. The CDR3 consists of 15 residues. The J segment lost 4 bases and the V segment lost 6 bases, leaving 10 bases of the junction unmatched. As handled by the study authors: Nucleated cell counts were estimated from reference gene primer amplification. Generated by immunoSEQ multiplex PCR, the TCRdb table keeps only in-frame clones and is missing some. The D gene and trimming were derived from the DNA, and the V and J assignments and clone size from that table. The table shows over 50,000 clones, with 91% occurring only once. This clone was detected a few times. This TCR came from a man aged 50 to 59 with active COVID-19. This chain connects TRBV4-1 to TRBJ2-7, with 9 bases that match TRBD1. The material sequenced was peripheral blood. CDR3 in amino acids: CASRVTDRGGYEQYF. In nucleotides, the CDR3 is TGCGCCAGCAGGGTAACGGACAGGGGTGGGTACGAGCAGTACTTC.